This TCR beta chain emerged from a study of read filtering for tumor transcriptome and immune sequencing. Study information: By R-ISS, stages I, II and III held around 8, 15 and 7 patients.

Study outcomes and limitations: Roughly four fifths of IR-seq clonotypes had one read, totaling around 3.5% of reads; RNA-seq: about 74% and 41%.

Bone marrow was sampled from every patient at the time of active disease. There are many counts of this clonotype. Its cognate antigen is unknown. At one boundary the junction diverges from the germline segment, which might be a read error. Molecular barcoded adaptors covering alpha/delta and beta/gamma chains were used on 400 ng RNA. A single record per CDR3 protein comes from TCRdb applying MiXCR to the reads. The top ten clones hold over 12% of a sample with tens of thousands of distinct CDR3 sequences, 15% to 25% of them seen once. The germline CDR1 and CDR2 sequences are DFQATT and SNEGSKA (reference sequence). This CDR3 is 12 amino acids long.

Sequenced sample: a population of CD138-negative cells sorted from bone marrow. This clonotype was sampled from a donor aged 40 or over with multiple myeloma. This rearrangement joins TRBV20-1 to TRBJ2-1; D not resolved. The CDR3 DNA is TGCAGTGCTCCAGGACCCTACAATGAGCAGCTCTTC. This encodes CSAPGPYNEQLF.